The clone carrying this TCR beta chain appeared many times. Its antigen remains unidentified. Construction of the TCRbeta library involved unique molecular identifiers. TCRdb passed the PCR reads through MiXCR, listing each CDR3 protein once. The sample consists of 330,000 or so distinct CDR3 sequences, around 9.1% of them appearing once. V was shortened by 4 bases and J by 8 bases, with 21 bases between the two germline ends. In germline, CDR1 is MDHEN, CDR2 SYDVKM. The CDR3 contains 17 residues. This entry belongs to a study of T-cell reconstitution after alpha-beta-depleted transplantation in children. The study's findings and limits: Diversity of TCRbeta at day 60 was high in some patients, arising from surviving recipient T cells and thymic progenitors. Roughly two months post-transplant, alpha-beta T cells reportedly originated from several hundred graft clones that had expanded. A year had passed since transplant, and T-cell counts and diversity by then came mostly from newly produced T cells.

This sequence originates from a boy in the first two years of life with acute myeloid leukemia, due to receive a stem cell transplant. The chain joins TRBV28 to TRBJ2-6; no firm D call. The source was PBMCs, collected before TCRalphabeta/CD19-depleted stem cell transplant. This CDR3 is CASSSRAASDESNVLTF. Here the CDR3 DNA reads TGTGCCAGCAGTTCCCGGGCCGCCTCTGATGAGTCCAACGTCCTGACTTTC.